The T cell receptor beta chain under discussion was sequenced for a study of a mutant IDH1 vaccine in newly diagnosed glioma. Study-wide context: With temozolomide cycles, or 4-6 weeks after radiotherapy alone, vaccination was started. Findings and caveats of the study: Pseudoprogression seemed unlinked to shifts in top peripheral T cell clonotypes.

Time point here: week 5, during vaccination. One vaccine dose held 300 ug of mutant IDH1 20-mer peptide and came with topical imiquimod. Measured with immunoSEQ multiplex PCR; TCRdb has only the in-frame clones, and not every one. The repertoire holds 45,000 to 65,000 clones, with less than 85% as singletons. This clone was counted a single time. Its cognate antigen is unknown. The J segment lost 2 bases and the V segment lost 4 bases, leaving 6 bases of the junction unmatched. The CDR3 contains 14 residues. Germline V gives CDR1 SGHNT, CDR2 YYREEE (reference sequence). This rearrangement joins TRBV5-4 to TRBJ2-7, with 7 bases fitting TRBD1. The sequences come from PBMCs, collected from a glioma patient whose treatment included an IDH1 peptide vaccine. This TCR was recovered from a woman aged 18-29 years with glioma. Some clones in this sample may be carry-over from other donors' samples. CDR3 nucleotide sequence: TGTGCCAGCAGCCGCGACAGGGCCACCTACGAGCAGTACTTC. Protein product: CASSRDRATYEQYF.